This is a list of T cell receptor beta chains from one sample in a study of T cells after yellow fever vaccination. MiXCR, run by TCRdb on the 5' RACE reads, gives a single entry per CDR3 protein. Here the sample spans roughly 250,000 distinct CDR3 sequences, around 13% being singletons. The starting material was CD4+ T cells sorted from PBMCs, obtained 45 days after the yellow fever booster vaccination. These TCRs come from a man between 25 and 39 years old who received the YFV17D yellow fever vaccine. CDR3s include the opening cysteine and the closing phenylalanine or tryptophan. Fields, in order: J gene, clone size, V gene, D gene, CDR3 DNA, CDR3 protein. D genes are given only for firm matches. Clone size, where shown, is once, few, many, or a class for clones that have expanded.

TRBJ1-5,few,TRBV5-1,NA,TGCGCCAGCAGCCTGGGGCAGTATAGCAATCAGCCCCAGCATTTT,CASSLGQYSNQPQHF
TRBJ2-2,NA,TRBV24-1,NA,TGTGCCACCAGTGATCCCCCCGCCGGGGAGCTGTTTTTT,CATSDPPAGELFF
TRBJ1-1,NA,TRBV29-1,TRBD1,TGCAGCGTCGCCCAGGGGGGGTCGAACACTGAAGCTTTCTTT,CSVAQGGSNTEAFF
TRBJ2-5,NA,TRBV7-9,TRBD1,TGTGCCAGCAGCTTTATTAGGGGGCTTTCGGAGACCCAGTACTTC,CASSFIRGLSETQYF
TRBJ2-1,NA,TRBV7-2,TRBD2,TGTGCCAGCAGCCCCCTGACTAGCGGGAGGGCCAATGAGCAGTTCTTC,CASSPLTSGRANEQFF
TRBJ2-4,NA,TRBV3-1,NA,TGTGCCAGCAGCCAACCTGTGGTAGCTTTGGCCAAAAACATTCAGTACTTC,CASSQPVVALAKNIQYF
TRBJ2-1,few,TRBV4-3,NA,TGCGCCAGCAGCCAAGATGTTGGGGGGTCTGAGCAGTTCTTC,CASSQDVGGSEQFF
TRBJ2-7,NA,TRBV10-3,NA,TGTGCCATCGGGAACTACGAGCAGTACTTC,CAIGNYEQYF
TRBJ2-7,few,TRBV20-1,NA,TGCAGTGCTCCCGATCCAGGGGCACACTACGAGCAGTACTTC,CSAPDPGAHYEQYF
TRBJ2-7,few,TRBV12-3/TRBV12-4,TRBD1,TGTGCCAGCAGGGACAGGTCCTACGAGCAGTACTTC,CASRDRSYEQYF
TRBJ2-7,NA,TRBV20-1,TRBD1,TGCAGTGCTCTACAGGGGTGGTCCTACGAGCAGTACTTC,CSALQGWSYEQYF
TRBJ1-4,few,TRBV27,NA,TGTGCCAGCAGTAACTCAGTTAATGAAAAACTGTTTTTT,CASSNSVNEKLFF
TRBJ2-1,few,TRBV20-1,TRBD2,TGCAGTGCTAGATCGGGACTAGCGGTGGCCCGTATTGGCAATGAGCAGTTCTTC,CSARSGLAVARIGNEQFF
TRBJ2-6,NA,TRBV18,TRBD1,TGTGCCAGCTTCGAACAGGGGGCTGGGGCCAACGTCCTGACTTTC,CASFEQGAGANVLTF
TRBJ2-3,few,TRBV5-1,NA,TGCGCCAGCAGCGAGGTAACAGATACGCAGTATTTT,CASSEVTDTQYF
TRBJ2-3,NA,TRBV7-9,NA,TGTGCCAGCAGCTTAGGGTCTGGTCGAGGGAGTGGAGTTACGCAGTATTTT,CASSLGSGRGSGVTQYF
TRBJ2-3,NA,TRBV5-4,NA,TGTGCCAGCAGTTCCAGGGGTGTTGGCACAGATACGCAGTATTTT,CASSSRGVGTDTQYF
TRBJ2-7,few,TRBV5-4,NA,TGTGCCAGCAGCTTGGCGGGAGTAAGAAACTACGAGCAGTACTTC,CASSLAGVRNYEQYF
TRBJ2-7,many,TRBV20-1,TRBD2,TGCAGTGCTAGGGGCCTAGCGGGAAGTTACTACGAGCAGTACTTC,CSARGLAGSYYEQYF
TRBJ2-4,NA,TRBV7-2,NA,TGTGCCAGCAGCTTAGGAGGGACGTATAAAAACATTCAGTACTTC,CASSLGGTYKNIQYF
TRBJ2-1,few,TRBV27,NA,TGTGCCAGCAGCCGCCAGGGAATGAGCTCCTACAATGAGCAGTTCTTC,CASSRQGMSSYNEQFF
TRBJ2-4,few,TRBV5-1,TRBD2,TGCGCCAGCAGCTTGCTAGCGGGAGGGAAAAACATTCAGTACTTC,CASSLLAGGKNIQYF
TRBJ2-5,few,TRBV20-1,NA,TGCAGTGCCCCATTTAGGGCTACACCCAGAGAGACCCAGTACTTC,CSAPFRATPRETQYF
TRBJ2-1,NA,TRBV29-1,TRBD1,TGCAGCGTGAACAGGGGCAATGAGCAGTTCTTC,CSVNRGNEQFF
TRBJ2-1,few,TRBV27,TRBD2,TGTGCCAGCAGTCCTCCCGGGGCTAGCGGGAGGGGGGCCAACAATGAGCAGTTCTTC,CASSPPGASGRGANNEQFF
TRBJ2-7,NA,TRBV20-1,NA,NA,CSVGTGSDPPYF
TRBJ1-5,few,TRBV20-1,TRBD1,TGCAGTGCTGGACAGGGGGCTAATCAGCCCCAGCATTTT,CSAGQGANQPQHF
TRBJ2-1,NA,TRBV20-1,NA,TGCAGTGCGGGCCAGGCTCGCGGCTCCTACAATGAGCAGTTCTTC,CSAGQARGSYNEQFF
TRBJ2-5,few,TRBV27,NA,TGTGCCAGCAGTTTAATGGCCGAGGAGACCCAGTACTTC,CASSLMAEETQYF
TRBJ2-7,NA,TRBV27,NA,TGTGCCAGCAGTTTAGTTCCGCAGGGCCGATCCTACGAGCAGTACTTC,CASSLVPQGRSYEQYF
TRBJ1-1,few,TRBV28,NA,TGTGCCAGCGTCGGTTTGGCCGAAGCTTTCTTT,CASVGLAEAFF
TRBJ2-3,few,TRBV19,NA,TGTGCCAGTAAAGCTTCTCCGGAGTGGAATACGCAGTATTTT,CASKASPEWNTQYF
TRBJ2-1,NA,TRBV7-2,NA,TGTGCCGTCGGGGCATACAATGAGCAGTTCTTC,CAVGAYNEQFF
TRBJ2-7,few,TRBV2,TRBD1,TGTGCCAGCAGTTTCAGGGGGCCCGGGGAGCAGTACTTC,CASSFRGPGEQYF
TRBJ2-1,NA,TRBV4-2,NA,TGTGCCAGCAGCCAAGATGGGACCGTAAATGAGCAGTTCTTC,CASSQDGTVNEQFF
TRBJ1-2,few,TRBV11-2,TRBD1,TGTGCCAGCAGCCTCTTGGACAGGGAAGATGGCTACACCTTC,CASSLLDREDGYTF
TRBJ2-3,NA,TRBV6-5,NA,TGTGCCAGCAGTTACTCGAGGGTCAGGGGCACAGATACGCAGTATTTT,CASSYSRVRGTDTQYF
TRBJ2-5,NA,TRBV7-2,NA,TGTGCCAGCGGGCAGTACCAAGAGACCCAGTACTTC,CASGQYQETQYF
TRBJ2-1,NA,TRBV12-3/TRBV12-4,TRBD1,TGTGCCAGCACTCAGGGGGCGCTTCGGGAGCAGTTCTTC,CASTQGALREQFF
TRBJ2-7,NA,TRBV5-1,TRBD2,TGCGCCAGCAGCTTCGGACTAGCGGGAGTAGTTTCCTACGAGCAGTACTTC,CASSFGLAGVVSYEQYF
TRBJ2-7,few,TRBV6-2/TRBV6-3,TRBD1,TGTGCCAGCAGTACCGGGACAGGGAGAGCCAACGAGCAGTACTTC,CASSTGTGRANEQYF
TRBJ1-4,few,TRBV20-1,NA,TGCAGTGCTAGTGCCCAGCCGGGAGTGGGGGAAAAACTGTTTTTT,CSASAQPGVGEKLFF
TRBJ2-7,few,TRBV5-5,NA,TGTGCCAGCAGTGGGGGGACAGCTCATCAGTACTTC,CASSGGTAHQYF
TRBJ1-2,few,TRBV20-1,NA,TGCAGTGCTAGAGATCAGACACGAGGTGGCTACACCTTC,CSARDQTRGGYTF
TRBJ2-3,many,TRBV12-3/TRBV12-4,NA,TGTGCCAGCAGTTTTAGGGTTAGCACAGATACGCAGTATTTT,CASSFRVSTDTQYF
TRBJ2-3,NA,TRBV12-3/TRBV12-4,NA,TGTGCCAGCAGTTTGTCCAGGTTCACAGATACGCAGTATTTT,CASSLSRFTDTQYF
TRBJ2-5,NA,TRBV20-1,TRBD2,TGCAGTGCTAACCCCCCCGGACTAGCCCGTATTACCCAGTACTTC,CSANPPGLARITQYF
TRBJ2-4,few,TRBV2,NA,TGTGCCAGCACCTTCATCAGGGCCGGGGGAAACAAAAACATTCAGTACTTC,CASTFIRAGGNKNIQYF
TRBJ1-1,few,TRBV18,NA,TGTGCCAGCTCACCTAGAACTCAGGGAACTGAAGCTTTCTTT,CASSPRTQGTEAFF
TRBJ2-5,few,TRBV24-1,NA,TGTGCCACCAGCCCTGGTGACCAAGAGACCCAGTACTTC,CATSPGDQETQYF
TRBJ2-3,NA,TRBV7-2,NA,TGTGCCAGCAGCTTAATGGTGGGCACGCAGTATTTT,CASSLMVGTQYF
TRBJ1-2,few,TRBV7-2,NA,TGTGCCAGCAGCTTAGCCAGGGGTAACTATGGCTACACCTTC,CASSLARGNYGYTF
TRBJ2-1,NA,TRBV5-1,NA,TGCGCCAGCAGCTTGGAAGGGGTGGTCGAATACAATGAGCAGTTCTTC,CASSLEGVVEYNEQFF
TRBJ2-2,NA,TRBV7-2,NA,TGTGCCAGCAGCCGATGGGCGATTGGGCTACCCGGGGAGCTGTTTTTT,CASSRWAIGLPGELFF